Below, 6 T cell receptor beta chains from the same sample are listed, as sequenced in a study of CD8 T cells in ankylosing spondylitis. TCRdb reprocessed the 5' RACE reads via MiXCR and lists one record per CDR3 protein. The sample lists approximately 300,000 distinct CDR3 sequences; 20% were seen once. Sequenced: blood, either unsorted or a sorted T cell fraction (not recorded which). Source of these receptors: a male donor with ankylosing spondylitis or in good health (not recorded which).

This clonotype was seen a few times. The CDR3 is CSARVPAEGNTEAFF. Written as DNA, the CDR3 is TGCAGTGCTAGAGTACCAGCCGAGGGGAATACTGAAGCTTTCTTT. The chain is built from TRBV20-1 and TRBJ1-1; TRBD1 is a possible D gene (5 bases). Per the germline V gene, CDR1 is DFQATT and CDR2 is SNEGSKA (reference sequence). Trimming took off 1 base at V and 5 bases at J, with 17 bases between the two ends. CDR3 length equals 15 residues.

V is TRBV28 and J is TRBJ2-1; 8 nucleotides agree with TRBD2. CDR1 is MDHEN and CDR2 is SYDVKM in the germline V gene. The CDR3 has 14 residues. V lost 2 bases to trimming and J lost 7 bases; unmatched junction nucleotides: 4. The CDR3 protein is CASSLGTSWNEQFF. CDR3 DNA: TGTGCCAGCAGTTTAGGGACTAGTTGGAATGAGCAGTTCTTC. Together with reference TRBV28 and TRBJ2-1, the CDR3 gives the full variable domain: DVKVTQSSRYLVKRTGEKVFLECVQDMDHENMFWYRQDPGLGLRLIYFSYDVKMKEKGDIPEGYSVSREKKERFSLILESASTNQTSMYLCASSLGTSWNEQFFGPGTRLTVL.

The chain links TRBV5-1 to TRBJ2-2; D possibly corresponds to TRBD1 (5 bases). The germline V gene encodes CDR1 SGHRS and CDR2 YFSETQ. This CDR3 has 17 residues. The ends were cut back, 0 bases at V and 4 bases at J, with 16 bases in the middle. CDR3 DNA sequence: TGCGCCAGCAGCTTGGCCGCTTTCAGGGATGGCACCGGGGAGCTGTTTTTT. Amino acid sequence: CASSLAAFRDGTGELFF.

This chain joins TRBV6-1 and TRBJ1-2; no clear D. The germline V and J ends were trimmed by 1 base and 1 base, with 7 bases remaining between them. This CDR3 has 14 amino acids. Germline V gene lookup returns CDR1 MNHNS and CDR2 SASEGT. The CDR3 bases are TGTGCCAGCAGTGAAGACACATTTAACTATGGCTACACCTTC. Its translation is CASSEDTFNYGYTF.

This clonotype has at least ten counts. The chain couples TRBV29-1 to TRBJ2-2, with D hard to call. Germline lookup yields CDR1 SQVTM and CDR2 ANQGSEA. The CDR3 is 11 amino acids. The CDR3 sequence: CSLKRGGELFF. CDR3 nucleotides: TGCAGTCTAAAACGAGGCGGGGAGCTGTTTTTT.

The chain employs TRBV5-8 and TRBJ2-7, with TRBD2 matching 7 bases. V was pared by 0 bases and J by 3 bases, with 6 bases of the junction left unmatched. The germline gives CDR1 SGHTS, CDR2 YDEGEE. There are 15 residues in the CDR3. CDR3 in amino acids: CASSLASGRFYEQYV. The CDR3 bases are TGTGCCAGCAGCTTGGCTAGCGGACGCTTCTACGAGCAGTACGTC.